This TCR beta chain is drawn from a study of shared clonotypes between healthy human individuals. Sequencing was performed with immunoSEQ multiplex PCR; in TCRdb, only in-frame clones are kept and a portion is missing. The table records 2 million to 3 million clones, 90% to 95% of them present only once. The length of the CDR3 is 11 residues. V lost 3 bases and J 15 bases, leaving 15 bases between the germline ends. Per the germline V gene, CDR1 is DFQATT and CDR2 is SNEGSKA (reference sequence). The source of this sequence is a man younger than 35 in good health. Some clones in this sample may be carry-over from other donors' samples. Sequenced material: naive CD4+ T cells from PBMCs. Subset of the sample: CD45RA+ positively selected. The rearrangement uses TRBV20-1 and TRBJ2-1; no clear D. The CDR3 DNA follows: TGCAGTGCTAGGCACGATCAGCCGTGGTTCTTC. Its translation is CSARHDQPWFF.